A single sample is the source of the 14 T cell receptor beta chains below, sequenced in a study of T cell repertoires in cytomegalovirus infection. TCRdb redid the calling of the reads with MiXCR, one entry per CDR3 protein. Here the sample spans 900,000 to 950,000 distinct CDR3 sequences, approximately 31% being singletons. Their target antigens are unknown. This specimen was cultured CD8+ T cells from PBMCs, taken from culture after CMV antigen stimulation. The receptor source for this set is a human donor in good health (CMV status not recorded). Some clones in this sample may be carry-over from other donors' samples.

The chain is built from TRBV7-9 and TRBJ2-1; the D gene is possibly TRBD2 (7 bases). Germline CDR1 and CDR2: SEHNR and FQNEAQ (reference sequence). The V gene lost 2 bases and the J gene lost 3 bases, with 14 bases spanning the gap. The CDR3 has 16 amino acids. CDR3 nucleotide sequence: TGTGCCAGCAGCTTACCCGGGGGGCCCAGCTACAATGAGCAGTTCTTC. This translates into CASSLPGGPSYNEQFF.

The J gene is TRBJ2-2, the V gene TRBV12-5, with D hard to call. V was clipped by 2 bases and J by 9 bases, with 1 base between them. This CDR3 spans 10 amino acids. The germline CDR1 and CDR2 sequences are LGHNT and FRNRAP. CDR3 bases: TGTGCTAGTGGTTTGCGGGAGCTGTTTTTT. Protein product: CASGLRELFF. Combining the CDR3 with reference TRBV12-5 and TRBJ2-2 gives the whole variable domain DARVTQTPRHKVTEMGQEVTMRCQPILGHNTVFWYRQTMMQGLELLAYFRNRAPLDDSGMPKDRFSAEMPDATLATLKIQPSEPRDSAVYFCASGLRELFFGEGSRLTVL.

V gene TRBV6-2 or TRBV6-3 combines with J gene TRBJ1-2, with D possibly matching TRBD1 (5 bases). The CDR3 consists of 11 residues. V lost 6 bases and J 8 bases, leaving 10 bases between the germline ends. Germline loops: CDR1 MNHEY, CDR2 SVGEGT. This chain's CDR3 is CASSRRDGYTF. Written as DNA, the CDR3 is TGTGCCAGCAGCCGGAGGGACGGCTACACCTTC.

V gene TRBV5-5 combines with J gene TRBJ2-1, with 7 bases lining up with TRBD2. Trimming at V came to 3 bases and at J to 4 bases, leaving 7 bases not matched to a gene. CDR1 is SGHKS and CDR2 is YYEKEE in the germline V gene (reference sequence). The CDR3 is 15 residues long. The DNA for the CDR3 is TGTGCCAGCAGCTCGGGGAGGGGATGGTACAATGAGCAGTTCTTC. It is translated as CASSSGRGWYNEQFF.

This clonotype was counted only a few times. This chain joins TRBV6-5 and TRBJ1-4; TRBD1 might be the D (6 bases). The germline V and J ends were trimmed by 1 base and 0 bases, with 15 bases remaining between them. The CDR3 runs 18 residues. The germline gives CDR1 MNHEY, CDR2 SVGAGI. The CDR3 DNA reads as TGTGCCAGCAGTTACTACCCGATCGGACAGTCAACTAATGAAAAACTGTTTTTT. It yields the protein CASSYYPIGQSTNEKLFF.

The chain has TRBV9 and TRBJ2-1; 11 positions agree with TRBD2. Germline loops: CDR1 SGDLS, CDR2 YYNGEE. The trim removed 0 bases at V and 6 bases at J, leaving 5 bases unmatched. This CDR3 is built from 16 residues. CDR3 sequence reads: CASSVEVSGGANEQFF. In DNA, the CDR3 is TGTGCCAGCAGCGTAGAGGTTAGCGGGGGGGCCAATGAGCAGTTCTTC.

CDR3 region: CASTGGIGSPITDTQYF. CDR3 nucleotide sequence: TGTGCCAGCACAGGAGGGATCGGGTCACCCATCACAGATACGCAGTATTTT. The rearrangement links TRBV6-1 to TRBJ2-3; tentatively, D is TRBD2 (6 bases). Germline loops: CDR1 MNHNS, CDR2 SASEGT. The CDR3 covers 17 residues. Trimming stripped 7 bases from V and 2 bases from J, with 22 bases between.

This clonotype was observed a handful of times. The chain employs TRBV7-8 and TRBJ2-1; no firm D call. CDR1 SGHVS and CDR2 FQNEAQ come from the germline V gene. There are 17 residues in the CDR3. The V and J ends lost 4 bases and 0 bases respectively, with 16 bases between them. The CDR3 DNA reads TGTGCCAGCAGCTCCGTTTTCCTTACCACCTCCTACAATGAGCAGTTCTTC. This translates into CASSSVFLTTSYNEQFF.

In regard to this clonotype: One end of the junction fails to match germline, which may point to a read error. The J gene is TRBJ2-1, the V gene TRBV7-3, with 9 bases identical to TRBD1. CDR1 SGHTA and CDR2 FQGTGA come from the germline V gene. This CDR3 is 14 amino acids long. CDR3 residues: CANSLGQGSHEQFF. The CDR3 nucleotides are TGTGCCAACAGCTTGGGACAGGGATCGCATGAGCAGTTCTTC.

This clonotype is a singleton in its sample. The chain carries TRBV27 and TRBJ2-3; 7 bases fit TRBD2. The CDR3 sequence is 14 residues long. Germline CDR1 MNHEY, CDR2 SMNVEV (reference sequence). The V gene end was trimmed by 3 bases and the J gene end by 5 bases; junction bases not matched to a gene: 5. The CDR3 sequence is CASSLGGTRDTQYF. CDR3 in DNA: TGTGCCAGCAGTTTGGGAGGGACCAGAGATACGCAGTATTTT.

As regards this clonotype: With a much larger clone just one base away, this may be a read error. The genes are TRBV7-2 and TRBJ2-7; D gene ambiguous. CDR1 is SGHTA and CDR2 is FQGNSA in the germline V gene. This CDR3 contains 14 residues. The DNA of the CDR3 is TGTGCCGGCAGCTCTAAAAAGGTCTCCTACGAGCAGTACGTC. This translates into CAGSSKKVSYEQYV.

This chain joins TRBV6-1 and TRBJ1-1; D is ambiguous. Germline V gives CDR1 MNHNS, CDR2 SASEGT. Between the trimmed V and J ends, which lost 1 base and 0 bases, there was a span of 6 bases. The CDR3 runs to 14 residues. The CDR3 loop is CASSEVGLNTEAFF. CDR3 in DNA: TGTGCCAGCAGTGAAGTAGGGCTGAACACTGAAGCTTTCTTT.

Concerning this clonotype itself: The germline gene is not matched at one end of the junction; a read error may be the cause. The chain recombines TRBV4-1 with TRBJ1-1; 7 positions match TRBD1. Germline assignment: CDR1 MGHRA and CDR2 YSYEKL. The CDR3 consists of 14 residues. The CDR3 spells CASSQVGGGLRASF. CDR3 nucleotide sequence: TGCGCCAGCAGCCAAGTAGGAGGGGGCCTTCGAGCTTCCTTT.

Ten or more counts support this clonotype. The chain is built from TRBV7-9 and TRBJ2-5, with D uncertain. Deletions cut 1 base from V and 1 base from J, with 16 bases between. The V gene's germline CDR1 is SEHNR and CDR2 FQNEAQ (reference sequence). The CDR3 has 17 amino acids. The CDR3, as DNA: TGTGCCAGCAGCTTAGAACCTCACTACCTGACCCAAGAGACCCAGTACTTC. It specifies CASSLEPHYLTQETQYF.